This T cell receptor (beta chain) was obtained from a study of cytomegalovirus exposure and HLA in healthy donors (dated by TCRdb to 2016 to 2017). Looking at the study overall: According to a later analysis, one platform produced both the roughly 130 validation repertoires and the 700 or so repertoires of the first cohort. Along with the roughly 710-subject first cohort, a separate validation cohort of over a hundred different subjects was used. The study combined high-throughput TCR immunosequencing, statistical association of individual TCRs with disease status, and machine learning to predict cytomegalovirus infection status. The study aimed to test whether cataloging public T cell receptors could reveal signatures of past pathogen exposure. General conclusions and limits of the study: A few of the identified cytomegalovirus-associated TCR beta chains were confirmed in vitro to be specific for cytomegalovirus antigens. The study listed 150 to 200 TCR beta chains as associated with cytomegalovirus. The authors suggested that the approach could potentially be generalized to other disease states and immunological phenotypes. A later analysis lacked HLA typing for the validation cohort, so it scored co-occurrence in that cohort across all 120 repertoires. A later analysis found that TCRs clustered in the first cohort also tended to co-occur in the roughly 110 validation repertoires, with more than 90% of cluster scores above 0. Most TCR sequences were seen in very few donors, while some public TCRs were found in many individuals. The classifier was reported to diagnose cytomegalovirus status with high specificity and sensitivity in both the original and validation cohorts.

Inclusive of the bounding cysteine and phenylalanine, the CDR3 is 18 residues long. Only the CDR3 region is kept as DNA, spanning 54 bases read in frame from base 1. After removal of 1 base from V and 8 bases from J, the junction retains 13 bases not matched to a gene. The germline V gene yields MGHRA for CDR1 and YSYEKL for CDR2. The method was the immunoSEQ multiplex PCR assay. The authors' pipeline ran thus. A statistical classification framework was built for diagnosing cytomegalovirus status from the catalog of TCR beta chain sequences. What TCRdb holds here is the immuneACCESS table cut down to in-frame rearrangements. Part of the clones is not present; checked against another copy, under half of the missing clones reflect an unresolved V gene, and the others are unexplained. V, J and clone size reflect that table, while D and trimming were determined from the DNA. Present in this sample are approximately 76,000 clones, roughly 94% of which were seen just once. The ten largest clones represent about 3.6% of the sample.

The donors belonged to the validation cohort of about 120 subjects, which was separate from the roughly 700-subject first cohort. Turning to this clone: Its target antigen remains unknown. No much larger clonotype is one base removed from it; base qualities were not supplied.

The sequence came from a woman in her late teens or twenties in good health and CMV-seropositive. Material: PBMCs. The V and J genes are TRBV4-1 and TRBJ2-4; TRBD2 matches 11 bases in the middle. The CDR3: CASSQARVSGRVGDIQYF. The DNA sequence is TGCGCCAGCAGCCAAGCACGGGTTAGCGGGAGGGTTGGTGACATTCAGTACTTC.